This T cell receptor beta chain was sequenced in a study of OX40 agonist ivuxolimab in advanced cancers. Across the whole study: In this cohort, patients received ivuxolimab, an agonistic anti-OX40 (CD134) antibody. Findings of the study overall: Those patients achieving a partial response at 0.1-3.0 mg/kg showed among the lowest clonal expansion.

Turning to this clone: Its specificity is not known.

Unmatched junction bases numbered 21, after V lost 8 bases and J lost 11 bases. This CDR3 is 15 amino acids long. Germline V lookup: CDR1 SQVTM, CDR2 ANQGSEA. The protocol was immunoSEQ multiplex PCR, while the TCRdb copy is restricted to in-frame clones and leaves out a portion. The data contain roughly 76,000 clones, around nine tenths of them singletons. The TCR comes from an adult with an advanced solid tumor such as melanoma, head and neck, liver or kidney cancer. The starting material was CD4+ or CD8+ T cells sorted from blood, obtained in a trial of the OX40 agonist ivuxolimab. This sequence joins TRBV29-1 and TRBJ1-1; 9 positions match TRBD1. CDR3 region: CSTTGGESGEGLAFF. The CDR3 DNA reads TGCAGCACTACAGGGGGCGAGTCCGGTGAAGGGTTGGCTTTCTTT. Based on the CDR3 plus reference TRBV29-1 and TRBJ1-1, the full variable domain is SAVISQKPSRDICQRGTSLTIQCQVDSQVTMMFWYRQQPGQSLTLIATANQGSEATYESGFVIDKFPISRPNLTFSTLTVSNMSPEDSSIYLCSTTGGESGEGLAFFGQGTRLTVV.